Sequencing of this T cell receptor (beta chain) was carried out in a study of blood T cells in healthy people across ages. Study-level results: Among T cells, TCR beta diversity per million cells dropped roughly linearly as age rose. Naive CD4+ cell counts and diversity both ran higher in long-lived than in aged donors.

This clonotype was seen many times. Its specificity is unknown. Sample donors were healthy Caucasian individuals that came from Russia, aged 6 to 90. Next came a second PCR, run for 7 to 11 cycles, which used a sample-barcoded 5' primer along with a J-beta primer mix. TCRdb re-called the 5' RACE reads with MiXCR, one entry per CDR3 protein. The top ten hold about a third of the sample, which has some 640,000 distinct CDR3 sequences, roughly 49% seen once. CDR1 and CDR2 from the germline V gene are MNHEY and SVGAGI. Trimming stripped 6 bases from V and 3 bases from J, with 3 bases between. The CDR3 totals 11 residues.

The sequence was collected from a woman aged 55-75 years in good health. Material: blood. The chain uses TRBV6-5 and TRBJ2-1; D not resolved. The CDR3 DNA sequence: TGTGCCAGCAGGGGCTACAATGAGCAGTTCTTC. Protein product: CASRGYNEQFF.